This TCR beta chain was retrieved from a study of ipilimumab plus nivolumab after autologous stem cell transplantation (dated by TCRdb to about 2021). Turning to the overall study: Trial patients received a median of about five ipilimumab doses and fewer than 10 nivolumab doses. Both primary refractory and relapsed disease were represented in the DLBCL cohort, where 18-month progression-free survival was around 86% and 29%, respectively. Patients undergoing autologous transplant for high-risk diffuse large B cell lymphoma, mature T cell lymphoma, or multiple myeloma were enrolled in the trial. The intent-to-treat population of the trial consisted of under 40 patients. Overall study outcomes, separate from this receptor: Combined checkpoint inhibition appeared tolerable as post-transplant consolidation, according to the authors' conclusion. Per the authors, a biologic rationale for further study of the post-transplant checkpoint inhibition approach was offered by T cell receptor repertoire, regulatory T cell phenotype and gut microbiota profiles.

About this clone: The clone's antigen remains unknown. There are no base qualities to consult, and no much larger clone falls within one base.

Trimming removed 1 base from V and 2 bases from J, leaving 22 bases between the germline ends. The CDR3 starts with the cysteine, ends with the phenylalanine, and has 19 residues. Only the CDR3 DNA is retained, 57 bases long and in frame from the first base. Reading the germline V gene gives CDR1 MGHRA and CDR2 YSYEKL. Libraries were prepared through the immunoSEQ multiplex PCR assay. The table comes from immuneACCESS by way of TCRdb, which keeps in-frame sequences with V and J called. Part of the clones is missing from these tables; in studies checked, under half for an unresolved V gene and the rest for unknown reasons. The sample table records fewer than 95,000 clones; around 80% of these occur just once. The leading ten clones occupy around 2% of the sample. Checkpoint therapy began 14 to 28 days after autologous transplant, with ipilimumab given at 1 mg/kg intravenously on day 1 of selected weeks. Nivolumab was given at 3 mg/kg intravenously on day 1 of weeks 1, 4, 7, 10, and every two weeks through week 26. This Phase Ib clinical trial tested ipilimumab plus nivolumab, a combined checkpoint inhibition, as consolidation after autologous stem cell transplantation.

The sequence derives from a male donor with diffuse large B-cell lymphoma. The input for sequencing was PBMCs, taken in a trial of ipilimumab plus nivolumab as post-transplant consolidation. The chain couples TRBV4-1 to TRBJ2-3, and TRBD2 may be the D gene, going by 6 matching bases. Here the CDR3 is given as CASSQVGRASSGYTDTQYF. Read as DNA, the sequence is TGCGCCAGCAGCCAAGTCGGGAGAGCTAGCTCGGGGTACACAGATACGCAGTATTTT.